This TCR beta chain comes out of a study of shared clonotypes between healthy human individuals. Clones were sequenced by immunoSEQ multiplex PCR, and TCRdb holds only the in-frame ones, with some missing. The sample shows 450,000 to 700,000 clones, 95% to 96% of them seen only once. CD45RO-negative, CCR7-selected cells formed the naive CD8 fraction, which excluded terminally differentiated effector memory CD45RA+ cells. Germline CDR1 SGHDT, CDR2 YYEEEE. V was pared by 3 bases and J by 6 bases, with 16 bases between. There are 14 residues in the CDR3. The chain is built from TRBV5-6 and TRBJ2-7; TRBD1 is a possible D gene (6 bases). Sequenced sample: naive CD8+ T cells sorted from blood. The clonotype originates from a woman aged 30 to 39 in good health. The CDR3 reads CASSSTLRGFEQYF. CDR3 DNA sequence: TGTGCCAGCAGCTCAACCCTGAGGGGGTTCGAGCAGTACTTC.